The clone carrying this T cell receptor (beta chain) appeared once. Generated by immunoSEQ multiplex PCR, the TCRdb table keeps only in-frame clones and is missing some. The sample includes approximately 180,000 clones, roughly 89% of them seen just once. J gave up 7 bases and V 4 bases, and 12 bases lay outside the gene matches. The length of the CDR3 is 16 residues. Germline CDR1 is SGHRS and CDR2 is YFSETQ. The entry originates in a study of cytomegalovirus exposure and HLA in healthy donors. Sample: PBMCs. V and J are TRBV5-1 and TRBJ2-1, with 9 bases matching TRBD2. The clonotype was recovered from a woman aged 25 to 39 in good health and CMV-seronegative. CDR3 region: CASSPGGGERRNEQFF. The CDR3 bases are TGCGCCAGCAGCCCGGGCGGGGGGGAGAGGAGAAATGAGCAGTTCTTC.